What follows are 17 T cell receptor beta chains derived from one specimen sequenced in a study of T cells after yellow fever vaccination. TCRdb reprocessed the 5' RACE reads via MiXCR and lists one record per CDR3 protein. Among about 370,000 distinct CDR3 sequences listed, roughly 11% were seen once. The sequenced sample was PBMCs, obtained on the day of the first yellow fever vaccination. These receptors all come from a man between 18 and 29 years old who received the YFV17D yellow fever vaccine.

This rearrangement joins TRBV12-3 or TRBV12-4 to TRBJ2-1; TRBD1 might be the D (5 bases). Between the trimmed V and J ends, which lost 6 bases and 7 bases, there was a span of 16 bases. This CDR3 has 14 amino acids. The CDR3 DNA reads as TGTGCCAGCAGCCGTAGGGGTCGGATGAATGAGCAGTTCTTC. It specifies CASSRRGRMNEQFF.

This clonotype appeared a few times. The rearrangement uses TRBV7-9 and TRBJ2-7; weak D call: TRBD1 (6 bases). Germline assignment: CDR1 SEHNR and CDR2 FQNEAQ (reference sequence). V lost 5 bases, J lost 4 bases, and 9 bases lay in between. The CDR3 loop spans 12 amino acids. CDR3 DNA sequence: TGTGCCAGCAGCGGGGACATTTACGAGCAGTACTTC. This sequence encodes CASSGDIYEQYF.

This clonotype was seen more than once but under ten times. The gene calls are TRBV7-9 and TRBJ1-3; D possibly corresponds to TRBD1 (6 bases). The germline V gene has CDR1 SEHNR and CDR2 FQNEAQ (reference sequence). Trimming stripped 7 bases from V and 4 bases from J, with 8 bases between. The CDR3 sequence is 12 residues long. The CDR3 loop is CASKTGGNTIYF. The CDR3 nucleotides read TGTGCCAGCAAGACAGGCGGAAACACCATATATTTT.

The chain recombines TRBV5-1 with TRBJ2-7; D is uncertain. V lost 0 bases and J 4 bases, leaving 8 bases between the germline ends. CDR3 length equals 13 residues. CDR1 and CDR2 from the germline V gene are SGHRS and YFSETQ. DNA of the CDR3: TGCGCCAGCAGCTTGGATCAATTATACGAGCAGTACTTC. Translated, it gives CASSLDQLYEQYF.

This chain links TRBV2 with TRBJ1-2; D is unresolved. There are 11 residues in the CDR3. Germline assignment: CDR1 SNHLY and CDR2 FYNNEI. V lost 2 bases to trimming and J lost 8 bases, with 6 bases between them. CDR3 in DNA: TGTGCCAGCAGTGAAACCGGGGGCTACACCTTC. It encodes CASSETGGYTF.

The J gene is TRBJ2-5, the V gene TRBV18; 9 bases align to TRBD2. V was clipped by 0 bases and J by 9 bases; unmatched bases: 8. This CDR3 has 15 amino acids. Germline V lookup: CDR1 KGHSH, CDR2 LQKENI. CDR3 loop: CASSPPGLAELPQYF. The CDR3 nucleotides read TGTGCCAGCTCACCACCGGGACTAGCAGAATTGCCCCAGTACTTC.

The chain links TRBV28 to TRBJ1-5; the D is unclear. CDR3 size: 15 residues. V was pared by 7 bases and J by 1 base, with 14 bases between. Germline V lookup: CDR1 MDHEN, CDR2 SYDVKM. CDR3 region: CASIETVASNQPQHF. As DNA, the CDR3 is TGTGCCAGCATCGAGACCGTGGCGAGCAATCAGCCCCAGCATTTT.

V gene TRBV30 combines with J gene TRBJ2-1, with D possibly matching TRBD2 (6 bases). The CDR3 spans 14 residues. Trimming stripped 5 bases from V and 0 bases from J, with 11 bases between. The V gene's germline CDR1 is GTSNPN and CDR2 SVGIG (reference sequence). The CDR3 DNA follows: TGTGCCTGGTTAGCGGAGAGCTCCTACAATGAGCAGTTCTTC. It encodes CAWLAESSYNEQFF.

This clonotype was seen a handful of times. The genes are TRBV20-1 and TRBJ2-1; TRBD2 agrees at 11 bases. V lost 6 bases and J lost 0; bases outside the gene matches: 4. Germline CDR1 DFQATT, CDR2 SNEGSKA (reference sequence). The CDR3 length is 15 residues. In DNA, the CDR3 is TGCAGTGCGTCTAGCGGGGGGCTCTCCTACAATGAGCAGTTCTTC. Its translation: CSASSGGLSYNEQFF.

This clonotype has more than one count but fewer than ten. This chain links TRBV6-1 with TRBJ2-2, with D unresolved. V lost 7 bases, J lost 2 bases, and 14 bases lay in between. The CDR3 spans 15 residues. The germline V gene encodes CDR1 MNHNS and CDR2 SASEGT. The CDR3 DNA follows: TGTGCCAGCACTAAAGGGCAGCCCAACACCGGGGAGCTGTTTTTT. It codes for CASTKGQPNTGELFF.

This clonotype has a handful of counts. This chain links TRBV7-9 with TRBJ1-6, with D unresolved. CDR1 and CDR2 (germline): SEHNR, FQNEAQ (reference sequence). The CDR3 covers 12 residues. CDR3 sequence: CGTGNDNSPLHF. In DNA form, the CDR3 reads TGTGGGACGGGGAACGATAATTCACCCCTCCACTTT.

The table lists this clonotype with a few counts. CDR3 sequence (DNA): TGTGCCAGCAGGTCTTGGTGGGGCTTTGAATTTAATTCACCCCTCCACTTT. Translating it yields CASRSWWGFEFNSPLHF. This chain connects TRBV12-3 or TRBV12-4 to TRBJ1-6; TRBD1 is a possible D gene (5 bases). The CDR3 is 17 amino acids. V was trimmed by 6 bases and J by 6 bases, leaving 21 bases between them.

This clonotype was detected a few times. The chain joins TRBV18 to TRBJ1-3; possible D gene TRBD1, 5 bases. The CDR3 has 16 amino acids. V was pared by 3 bases and J by 0 bases, with 12 bases between. The germline V gene has CDR1 KGHSH and CDR2 LQKENI. CDR3 residues: CASSPPAGSSGNTIYF. The CDR3 DNA reads TGTGCCAGCTCACCCCCAGCAGGGAGCTCTGGAAACACCATATATTTT.

The chain employs TRBV24-1 and TRBJ2-1, with D possibly matching TRBD1 (5 bases). Per the germline V gene, CDR1 is KGHDR and CDR2 is SFDVKD. The CDR3 spans 14 residues. V lost 4 bases and J 6 bases, leaving 12 bases between the germline ends. The CDR3 here is CATSDPQGSNEQFF. The DNA for the CDR3 is TGTGCCACCAGTGACCCTCAGGGTTCCAATGAGCAGTTCTTC.

This clonotype has a handful of counts. This chain links TRBV6-5 with TRBJ1-1, with D possibly TRBD1 on 6 matching bases. Trimming took off 4 bases at V and 7 bases at J, with 16 bases between the two ends. Germline assignment: CDR1 MNHEY and CDR2 SVGAGI. CDR3 length: 14 residues. CDR3 residues: CASSFTGLSVEAFF. Written as DNA, the CDR3 is TGTGCCAGCAGTTTCACAGGGTTATCCGTTGAAGCTTTCTTT.

In this sample, this clonotype turned up many times. V is TRBV7-2 and J is TRBJ2-7; TRBD2 matches 7 bases. Trimming cost V 4 bases and J 3 bases; bases outside gene matches: 9. The CDR3 consists of 15 residues. Germline CDR1 and CDR2: SGHTA and FQGNSA. CDR3: CASSSSGGRLYEQYV. The CDR3 nucleotides are TGTGCCAGCAGCTCCTCGGGGGGAAGGCTCTACGAGCAGTACGTC.

This chain joins TRBV7-9 and TRBJ2-7, with TRBD1 matching 8 bases. The V gene end was trimmed by 4 bases and the J gene end by 3 bases; junction bases not matched to a gene: 5. The CDR3 loop spans 14 amino acids. CDR1 is SEHNR, CDR2 FQNEAQ, per germline (reference sequence). CDR3 protein: CASSSGGSVYEQYF. CDR3 sequence (DNA): TGTGCCAGCAGCTCAGGGGGCTCGGTCTACGAGCAGTACTTC.